One T cell receptor (beta chain) is described in this entry. CDR3 length equals 15 residues. The junction had 4 bases not matched to a gene; V was cut back by 2 bases and J by 1 base. The germline V gene has CDR1 SQVTM and CDR2 ANQGSEA. Clones were sequenced by immunoSEQ multiplex PCR, and TCRdb holds only the in-frame ones, with some missing. The data hold about 36,000 clones, with 60% to 85% observed a single time. The source of the sample is a study of blood T cell repertoires in COVID-19. V is TRBV29-1 and J is TRBJ2-7; TRBD2 matches at 11 bases. The sample was peripheral blood. This receptor was obtained from a man between 60 and 70 years old with active COVID-19. Here the CDR3 reads CSVETSGGTSYEQYF. CDR3 in DNA: TGCAGCGTTGAAACTAGCGGGGGCACGTCCTACGAGCAGTACTTC.